This T cell receptor beta chain is from a study of glioma-infiltrating T cells after dendritic cell vaccination. Isocitrate dehydrogenase mutation was absent in all glioblastoma patients. Data came from immunoSEQ multiplex PCR; TCRdb stores just in-frame clones and leaves some out. The sample lists 55,000 to 70,000 clones, around 83% occurring once. The receptor was isolated from a human donor with glioblastoma. Material: blood, obtained before dendritic cell vaccination.

This chain's CDR3 is CASSPTSGGSYEQYF. The DNA of the CDR3 is TGTGCCAGCAGCCCTACTAGCGGGGGCTCCTACGAGCAGTACTTC. This sequence joins TRBV28 and TRBJ2-7, with 11 bases lining up with TRBD2. The CDR3 length is 15 residues. CDR1 is MDHEN, CDR2 SYDVKM, per germline. Germline trimming cut 6 bases from V and 0 bases from J; bases unmatched to any gene: 4. Full variable domain (missing parts from reference TRBV28 and TRBJ2-7): DVKVTQSSRYLVKRTGEKVFLECVQDMDHENMFWYRQDPGLGLRLIYFSYDVKMKEKGDIPEGYSVSREKKERFSLILESASTNQTSMYLCASSPTSGGSYEQYFGPGTRLTVT.